Listed below are T cell receptor beta chains from one sample, sequenced in a study of shared clonotypes between healthy human individuals. Some clones are missing from TCRdb's copy, which holds only in-frame ones; the method was immunoSEQ multiplex PCR. The table lists 1,400,000 or so clones, around 98.5% of them singletons, with 0.36% in the top ten. The sample was naive CD4+ T cells sorted from blood. These receptors all come from a man aged 25-40 years in good health. Each CDR3 is given with its conserved first and last residue. Rows may omit the clone size; those that give it use once, few, many or a size class.

CDR3aa | j_gene | v_gene | abundance
CASSPNVDQPQHF | TRBJ1-5 | TRBV9 | -
CASSPGQSQFF | TRBJ2-1 | TRBV5-5 | -
CASSPGGAGVAETQYF | TRBJ2-5 | TRBV11-2 | -
CASSPSGTGREQYF | TRBJ2-7 | TRBV18 | -
CASSRVGVYEQYF | TRBJ2-7 | TRBV19 | -
CASRKTLSAYEQYF | TRBJ2-7 | TRBV19 | -
CASSLRLPLGETQYF | TRBJ2-5 | TRBV13 | -
CASSLGGLAGVYNEQFF | TRBJ2-1 | TRBV7-9 | -
CASRALTGNGEKLFF | TRBJ1-4 | TRBV6-5 | -
CASSLGQIDQPQHF | TRBJ1-5 | TRBV7-9 | -
CASSQSLRGRMETQYF | TRBJ2-5 | TRBV23-1 | -
CASSLPGRMSGPYEQYF | TRBJ2-7 | TRBV5-4 | -
CASSMRGSYYEQYF | TRBJ2-7 | TRBV19 | -
CASSVGRARGTEAFF | TRBJ1-1 | TRBV9 | -
CASSLPSSLYEQYF | TRBJ2-7 | TRBV7-2 | -
CASSYPTSGSPQFF | TRBJ2-1 | TRBV6-5 | -
CASSDWGTSGSRQFF | TRBJ2-1 | TRBV6-4 | -
CASSSRLSSYEQYF | TRBJ2-7 | TRBV11-2 | -
CASKPGQDYYEQYF | TRBJ2-7 | TRBV19 | -
CASSPGPRSGDTDTQYF | TRBJ2-3 | TRBV5-1 | once
CASSPGQSSYEQYF | TRBJ2-7 | TRBV11-3 | once
CSVEDGREETQYF | TRBJ2-5 | TRBV29-1 | -
CASSLPVLAGELFF | TRBJ2-2 | TRBV5-1 | -
CASSPRGGVPYGYTF | TRBJ1-2 | TRBV18 | -
CASSEPAGFTGELFF | TRBJ2-2 | TRBV25-1 | -
CASSQTTGSSYEQYF | TRBJ2-7 | TRBV4-1 | -
CASSLGADNEQFF | TRBJ2-1 | TRBV7-3 | -
CASNPPGPNYNEQFF | TRBJ2-1 | TRBV7-9 | -